This TCR beta chain was profiled in a study of cytomegalovirus exposure and HLA in healthy donors. On the study more broadly: Roughly 85 million unique TCRs from HLA-typed donors made up an early data release.

CDR3 size: 14 residues. Germline assignment: CDR1 SGHDT and CDR2 YYEEEE. Trimming stripped 1 base from V and 4 bases from J, with 11 bases between. Overall study findings and caveats: Near-uniform donor sequencing depth was presumed by presence/absence analyses. What a later analysis showed was that several of the most significant clusters appeared linked to common viral pathogens.

This clone was detected a few times. Its antigen is not identified. The PCR employed 60 Vbeta primers together with 13 Jbeta primers. Assay used: immunoSEQ multiplex PCR; TCRdb lists only in-frame clones, some missing. Here the sample spans some 150,000 clones, about 72% being singletons. This sequence was found in a human donor in good health. The sample consisted of PBMCs. This chain connects TRBV5-6 to TRBJ1-2; D is unclear. In nucleotides, the CDR3 is TGTGCCAGCAGCTTGTCTGCCCGTAGCTATGGCTACACCTTC. Encoded protein: CASSLSARSYGYTF.